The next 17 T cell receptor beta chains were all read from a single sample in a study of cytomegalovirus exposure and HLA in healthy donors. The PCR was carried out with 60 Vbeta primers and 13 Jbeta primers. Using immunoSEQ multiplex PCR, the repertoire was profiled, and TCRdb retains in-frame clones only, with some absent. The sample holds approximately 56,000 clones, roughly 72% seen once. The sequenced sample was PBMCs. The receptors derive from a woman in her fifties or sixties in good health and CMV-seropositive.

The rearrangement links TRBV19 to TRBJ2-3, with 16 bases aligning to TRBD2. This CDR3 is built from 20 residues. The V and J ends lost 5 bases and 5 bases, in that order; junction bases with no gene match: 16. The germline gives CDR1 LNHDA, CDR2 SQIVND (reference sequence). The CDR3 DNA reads TGTGCCAGTAGTTGGTTCTCGGGGACTAGCGGGGGGGCAGGTGGAGATACGCAGTATTTT. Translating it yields CASSWFSGTSGGAGGDTQYF.

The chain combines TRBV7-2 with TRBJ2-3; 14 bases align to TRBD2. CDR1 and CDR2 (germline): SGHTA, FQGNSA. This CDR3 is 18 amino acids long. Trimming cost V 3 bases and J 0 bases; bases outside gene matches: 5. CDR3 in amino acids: CASSLGTSGGASTDTQYF. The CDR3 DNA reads TGTGCCAGCAGCTTGGGGACTAGCGGGGGTGCTAGCACAGATACGCAGTATTTT.

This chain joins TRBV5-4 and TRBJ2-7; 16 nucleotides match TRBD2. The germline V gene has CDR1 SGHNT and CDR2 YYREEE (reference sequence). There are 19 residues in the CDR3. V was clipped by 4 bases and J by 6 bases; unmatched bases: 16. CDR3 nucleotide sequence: TGTGCCAGCAGCCACGATTCCGGGACTAGCGGGAGGGCCCCTCGCGAGCAGTACTTC. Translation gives CASSHDSGTSGRAPREQYF.

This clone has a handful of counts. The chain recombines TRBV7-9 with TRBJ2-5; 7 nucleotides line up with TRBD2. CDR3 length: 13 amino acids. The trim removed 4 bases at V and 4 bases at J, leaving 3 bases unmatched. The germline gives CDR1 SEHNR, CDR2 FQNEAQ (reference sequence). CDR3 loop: CASSSPGGETQYF. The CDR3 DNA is TGTGCCAGCAGCTCCCCGGGGGGAGAGACCCAGTACTTC.

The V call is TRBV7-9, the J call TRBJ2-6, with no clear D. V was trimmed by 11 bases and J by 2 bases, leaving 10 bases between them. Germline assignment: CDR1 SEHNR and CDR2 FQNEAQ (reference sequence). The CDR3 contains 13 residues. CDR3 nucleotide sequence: TGTGCCCCCTCTGAGCCTGGGGCCAACGTCCTGACTTTC. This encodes CAPSEPGANVLTF. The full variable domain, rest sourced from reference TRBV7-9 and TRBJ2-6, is DTGVSQNPRHKITKRGQNVTFRCDPISEHNRLYWYRQTLGQGPEFLTYFQNEAQLEKSRLLSDRFSAERPKGSFSTLEIQRTEQGDSAMYLCAPSEPGANVLTFGAGSRLTVL.

CDR3: CASKLAGGPNNEQFF. CDR3 DNA sequence: TGCGCCAGCAAATTAGCGGGAGGCCCAAACAATGAGCAGTTCTTC. The chain joins TRBV10-2 to TRBJ2-1; 10 nucleotides align to TRBD2. V gave up 7 bases and J gave up 5 bases; unmatched junction bases: 8. Germline V gene data show CDR1 as WSHSY and CDR2 as SAAADI. This CDR3 is 15 amino acids long.

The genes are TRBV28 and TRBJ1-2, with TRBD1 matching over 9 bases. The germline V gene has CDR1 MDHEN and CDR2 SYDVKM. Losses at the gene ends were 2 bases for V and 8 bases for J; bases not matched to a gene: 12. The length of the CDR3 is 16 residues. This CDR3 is CASSLPTTGGVWGYTF. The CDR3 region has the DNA TGTGCCAGCAGTTTACCCACTACAGGGGGCGTATGGGGCTACACCTTC.

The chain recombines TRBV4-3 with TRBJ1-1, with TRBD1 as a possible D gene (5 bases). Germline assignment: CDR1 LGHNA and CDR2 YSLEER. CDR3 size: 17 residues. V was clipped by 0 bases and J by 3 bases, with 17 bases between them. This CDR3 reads CASSQDPHDSLDTEAFF. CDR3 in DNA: TGCGCCAGCAGCCAAGATCCCCACGACAGCCTGGACACTGAAGCTTTCTTT.

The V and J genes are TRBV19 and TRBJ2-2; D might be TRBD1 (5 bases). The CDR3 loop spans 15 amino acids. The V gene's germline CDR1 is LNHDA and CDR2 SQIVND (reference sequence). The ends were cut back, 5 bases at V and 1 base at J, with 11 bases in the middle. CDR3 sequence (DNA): TGTGCCAGTAGTCAAGGACAACTGAACACCGGGGAGCTGTTTTTT. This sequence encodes CASSQGQLNTGELFF.

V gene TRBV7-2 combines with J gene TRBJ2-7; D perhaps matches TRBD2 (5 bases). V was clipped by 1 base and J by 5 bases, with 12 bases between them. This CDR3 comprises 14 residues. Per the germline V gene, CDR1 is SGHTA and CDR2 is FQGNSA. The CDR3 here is CASSLEEGSHEQYF. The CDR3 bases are TGTGCCAGCAGCTTAGAAGAGGGTAGCCACGAGCAGTACTTC. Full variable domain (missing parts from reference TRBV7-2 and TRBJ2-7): GAGVSQSPSNKVTEKGKDVELRCDPISGHTALYWYRQSLGQGLEFLIYFQGNSAPDKSGLPSDRFSAERTGGSVSTLTIQRTQQEDSAVYLCASSLEEGSHEQYFGPGTRLTVT.

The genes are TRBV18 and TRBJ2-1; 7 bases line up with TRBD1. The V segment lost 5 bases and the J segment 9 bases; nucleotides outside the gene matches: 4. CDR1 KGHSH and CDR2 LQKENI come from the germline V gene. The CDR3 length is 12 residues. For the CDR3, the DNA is TGTGCCAGCTCAAAGGGGGCGGGTGAGCAGTTCTTC. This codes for CASSKGAGEQFF. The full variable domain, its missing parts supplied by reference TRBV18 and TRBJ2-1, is NAGVMQNPRHLVRRRGQEARLRCSPMKGHSHVYWYRQLPEEGLKFMVYLQKENIIDESGMPKERFSAEFPKEGPSILRIQQVVRGDSAAYFCASSKGAGEQFFGPGTRLTVL.

As DNA, the CDR3 is TGTGCCAGCCGTCAGTTTACAACTAATGAAAAACTGTTTTTT. Translating gives CASRQFTTNEKLFF. V gene TRBV2 combines with J gene TRBJ1-4, with D unclear. The germline gives CDR1 SNHLY, CDR2 FYNNEI. The CDR3 spans 14 residues. The ends were cut back, 8 bases at V and 0 bases at J, with 10 bases in the middle.

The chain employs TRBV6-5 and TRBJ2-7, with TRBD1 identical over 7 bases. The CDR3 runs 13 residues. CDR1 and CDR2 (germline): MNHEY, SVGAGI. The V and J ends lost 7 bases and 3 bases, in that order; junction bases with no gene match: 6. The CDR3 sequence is CASNSDRHYEQYF. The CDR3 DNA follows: TGTGCCAGCAACTCGGACAGGCACTACGAGCAGTACTTC.

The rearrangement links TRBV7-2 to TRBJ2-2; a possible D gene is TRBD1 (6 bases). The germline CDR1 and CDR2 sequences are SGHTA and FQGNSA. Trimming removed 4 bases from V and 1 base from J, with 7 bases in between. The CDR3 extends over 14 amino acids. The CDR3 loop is CASSSTGNTGELFF. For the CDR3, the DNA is TGTGCCAGCAGCTCGACAGGGAACACCGGGGAGCTGTTTTTT.

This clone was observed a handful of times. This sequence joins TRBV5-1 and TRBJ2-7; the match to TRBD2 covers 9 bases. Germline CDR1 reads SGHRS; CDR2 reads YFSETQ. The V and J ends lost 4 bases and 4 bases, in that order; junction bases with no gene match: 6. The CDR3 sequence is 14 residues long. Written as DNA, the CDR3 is TGCGCCAGCAGCCAAGCGGGGGGAATTTACGAGCAGTACTTC. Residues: CASSQAGGIYEQYF.

CDR3 sequence (DNA): TGTGCCAGCAGCTTGGGGACAGGCAGCAATCAGCCCCAGCATTTT. Translated, it gives CASSLGTGSNQPQHF. The rearrangement joins TRBV7-9 to TRBJ1-5; 8 bases align to TRBD1. Per germline, CDR1 SEHNR and CDR2 FQNEAQ (reference sequence). V lost 3 bases and J lost 1; bases outside the gene matches: 2. The CDR3 is 15 residues long.

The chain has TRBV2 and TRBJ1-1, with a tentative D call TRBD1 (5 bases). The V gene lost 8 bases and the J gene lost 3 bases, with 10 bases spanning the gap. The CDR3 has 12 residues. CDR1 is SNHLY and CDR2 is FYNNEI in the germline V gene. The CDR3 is CASRRDYTEAFF. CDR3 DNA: TGTGCCAGCCGGAGGGACTACACTGAAGCTTTCTTT.